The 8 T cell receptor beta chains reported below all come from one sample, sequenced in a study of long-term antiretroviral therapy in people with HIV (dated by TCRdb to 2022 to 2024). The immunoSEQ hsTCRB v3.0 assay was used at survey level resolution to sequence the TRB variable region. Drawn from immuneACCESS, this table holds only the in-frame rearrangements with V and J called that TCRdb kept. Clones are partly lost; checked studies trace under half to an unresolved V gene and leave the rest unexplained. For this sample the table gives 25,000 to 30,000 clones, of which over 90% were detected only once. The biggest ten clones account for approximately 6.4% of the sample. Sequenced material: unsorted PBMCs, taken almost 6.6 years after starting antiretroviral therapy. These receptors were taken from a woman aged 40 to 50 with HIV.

The chain's CDR3 is CASSTGTGAGANVLTF. The CDR3, as DNA: TGTGCCAGTAGTACGGGGACAGGGGCTGGGGCCAACGTCCTGACTTTC. The chain couples TRBV19 to TRBJ2-6, with TRBD1 matching over 10 bases. The ends lost 4 bases at V and 2 bases at J; junction bases unmatched: 2. Germline V gene sequence: CDR1 LNHDA, CDR2 SQIVND (reference sequence). The CDR3 is 16 residues long. Drawing the rest from reference TRBV19 and TRBJ2-6, the complete variable domain is DGGITQSPKYLFRKEGQNVTLSCEQNLNHDAMYWYRQDPGQGLRLIYYSQIVNDFQKGDIAEGYSVSREKKESFPLTVTSAQKNPTAFYLCASSTGTGAGANVLTFGAGSRLTVL.

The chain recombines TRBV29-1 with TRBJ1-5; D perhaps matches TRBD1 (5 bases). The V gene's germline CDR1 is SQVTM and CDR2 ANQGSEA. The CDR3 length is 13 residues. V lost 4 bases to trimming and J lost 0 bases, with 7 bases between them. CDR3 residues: CSVAGNSNQPQHF. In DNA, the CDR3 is TGCAGCGTTGCAGGGAATAGCAATCAGCCCCAGCATTTT.

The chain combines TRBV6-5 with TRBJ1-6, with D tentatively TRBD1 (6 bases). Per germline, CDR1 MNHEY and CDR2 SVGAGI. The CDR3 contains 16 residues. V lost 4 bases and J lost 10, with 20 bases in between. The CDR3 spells CASSWLGALSGSPLHF. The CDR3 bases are TGTGCCAGCAGTTGGCTGGGGGCCCTTAGCGGATCACCCCTCCACTTT.

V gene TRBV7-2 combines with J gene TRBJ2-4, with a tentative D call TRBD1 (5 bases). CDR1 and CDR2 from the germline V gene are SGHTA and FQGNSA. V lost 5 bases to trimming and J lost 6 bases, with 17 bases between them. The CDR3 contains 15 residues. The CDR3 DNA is TGTGCCAGCAGCCGTACCCAGGGTAATCGAAACATTCAGTACTTC. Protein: CASSRTQGNRNIQYF.

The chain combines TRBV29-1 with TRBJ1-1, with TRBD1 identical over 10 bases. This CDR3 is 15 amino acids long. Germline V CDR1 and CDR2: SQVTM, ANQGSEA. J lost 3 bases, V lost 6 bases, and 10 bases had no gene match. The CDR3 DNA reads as TGCAGCGTCTGGGGTAGGACAGGGGGAGACACTGAAGCTTTCTTT. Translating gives CSVWGRTGGDTEAFF.

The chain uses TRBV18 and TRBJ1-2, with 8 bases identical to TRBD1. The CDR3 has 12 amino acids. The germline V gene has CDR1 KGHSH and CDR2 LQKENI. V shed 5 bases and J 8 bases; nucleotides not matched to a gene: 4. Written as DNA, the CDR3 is TGTGCCAGCTCAGGCTCAGGGGGCGGCTACACCTTC. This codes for CASSGSGGGYTF.

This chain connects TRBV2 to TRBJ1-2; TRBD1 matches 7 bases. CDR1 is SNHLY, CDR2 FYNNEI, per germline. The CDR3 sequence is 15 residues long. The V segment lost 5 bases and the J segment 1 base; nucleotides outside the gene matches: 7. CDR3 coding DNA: TGTGCCAGCAGTCCGGGGACAGTGCGTAACTATGGCTACACCTTC. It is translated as CASSPGTVRNYGYTF.

CDR3 nucleotide sequence: TGTGCCAGCAGCCCTCAGGGGTCTCGTAGTAGTTCACCCCTCCACTTT. As protein: CASSPQGSRSSSPLHF. This rearrangement joins TRBV7-8 to TRBJ1-6, with D perhaps TRBD1 (6 bases). Between the trimmed V and J ends, which lost 5 bases and 9 bases, there was a span of 20 bases. This CDR3 is built from 16 residues. Germline CDR1 is SGHVS and CDR2 is FQNEAQ.